The rows below give T cell receptor beta chains drawn from one sample of a study of blood T cells in healthy people across ages. TCRdb ran MiXCR on the 5' RACE reads and lists one entry per CDR3 protein. The sample contains some 900,000 distinct CDR3 sequences, more than 25% of which appear only once. What was sequenced was blood. All receptors come from a woman of 80 years or more in good health. CDR3s include the opening cysteine and the closing phenylalanine or tryptophan. D genes are given only for firm matches. Part of the rows lack a size; the others show once, few, many or a class for expanded clones.

>TRBD2|-|TRBV14|TRBJ2-7
CASSHGLAGPYEQYF
TGTGCCAGCAGCCACGGACTAGCGGGTCCCTACGAGCAGTACTTC
>-|-|TRBV5-1|TRBJ1-1
CASSFVGNDNTEAFF
TGCGCCAGCAGCTTCGTAGGCAACGATAACACTGAAGCTTTCTTT
>TRBD1|-|TRBV14|TRBJ1-5
CASSQALTGQPNGAQHF
TGTGCCAGCAGCCAGGCGCTTACGGGACAGCCAAATGGGGCCCAGCATTTT
>-|-|TRBV29-1|TRBJ1-2
CSASSDTTSGYTF
TGCAGCGCCTCATCCGACACTACGTCGGGCTACACCTTC
>-|few|TRBV6-5|TRBJ1-1
CASSYLTTGWGTEAFF
TGTGCCAGCAGTTACTTAACCACAGGTTGGGGCACTGAAGCTTTCTTT
>TRBD1|many|TRBV2|TRBJ2-5
CASSAGQLPRPQYF
TGTGCCAGCAGTGCGGGACAGCTCCCCCGACCCCAGTACTTC
>TRBD1|few|TRBV20-1|TRBJ1-5
CSASGTGSSNQPQHF
TGCAGTGCTAGTGGGACAGGTTCGAGCAATCAGCCCCAGCATTTT
>TRBD1|many|TRBV12-3/TRBV12-4|TRBJ2-7
CASSSGTGGWYEQYF
TGTGCCAGCAGTTCTGGGACAGGGGGTTGGTACGAGCAGTACTTC
>-|many|TRBV20-1|TRBJ2-4
CSARDRNIQYF
TGCAGTGCTAGAGATCGAAACATTCAGTACTTC
>-|few|TRBV6-5|TRBJ2-1
CASSAQGRVNDEQFF
TGTGCCAGCAGTGCACAGGGACGGGTTAACGATGAGCAGTTCTTC
>-|-|TRBV18|TRBJ2-7
CASSRRDTQSWLSYNEQYF
TGTGCCAGCTCACGACGGGACACCCAATCCTGGTTGTCCTACAATGAGCAGTACTTC
>TRBD2|many|TRBV12-3/TRBV12-4|TRBJ2-5
CASTDEMTSGGAYF
TGTGCCAGCACGGACGAAATGACTAGCGGGGGGGCGTACTTC
>TRBD1|many|TRBV3-1|TRBJ1-4
CASSQDGQGGEKLFF
TGTGCCAGCAGCCAAGATGGACAGGGGGGTGAAAAACTGTTTTTT
>TRBD1|-|TRBV30|TRBJ2-7
CAWSIPPGTGTYEQYF
TGTGCCTGGAGTATCCCCCCCGGGACAGGGACCTACGAGCAGTACTTC
>-|many|TRBV9|TRBJ2-1
CASSVVTGNEQFF
TGTGCCAGCAGCGTAGTTACGGGCAATGAGCAGTTCTTC
>-|-|TRBV9|TRBJ2-7
CASSVGATETYEQYF
TGTGCCAGCAGCGTAGGCGCGACAGAAACCTACGAGCAGTACTTC
>TRBD1|many|TRBV20-1|TRBJ1-2
CSARDRDRGPGRGYTF
TGCAGTGCTAGAGATAGGGACAGGGGTCCGGGGAGAGGCTACACCTTC
>-|few|TRBV20-1|TRBJ1-3
CSAPLTGNTIYF
TGCAGTGCTCCGCTGACTGGAAACACCATATATTTT
>-|-|TRBV5-1|TRBJ1-5
CASSQGPRGVNQPQHF
TGCGCCAGCAGCCAAGGGCCGCGAGGGGTCAATCAGCCCCAGCATTTT
>TRBD2|many|TRBV5-1|TRBJ2-3
CASSPGVGGGADTQYF
TGCGCCAGCAGCCCCGGAGTCGGGGGAGGGGCAGATACGCAGTATTTT
>TRBD1|many|TRBV11-2|TRBJ2-5
CASSWDRGETQYF
TGTGCCAGCAGCTGGGACAGAGGGGAGACCCAGTACTTC
>TRBD1|few|TRBV5-5|TRBJ2-7
CASSLEGALGEQYF
TGTGCCAGCAGCTTGGAGGGGGCGCTGGGCGAGCAGTACTTC
>-|-|TRBV20-1|TRBJ2-1
CSASIREHEQFF
TGCAGTGCTAGCATCCGGGAACATGAGCAGTTCTTC
>TRBD1|many|TRBV7-2|TRBJ2-7
CASSYRGQTSYEQYF
TGTGCCAGCAGCTATAGGGGGCAAACCTCCTACGAGCAGTACTTC
>TRBD2|few|TRBV5-6|TRBJ2-1
CASSLSVAGGPNEQFF
TGTGCCAGCAGCTTATCAGTAGCGGGGGGTCCCAATGAGCAGTTCTTC
>-|-|TRBV7-2|TRBJ2-1
CASSLARKAASETQFF
TGTGCCAGCAGCTTAGCCAGAAAGGCAGCTTCTGAGACCCAGTTTTTC
>-|many|TRBV12-3/TRBV12-4|TRBJ2-7
CASSSPPDRLTYEQYF
TGTGCCAGCAGTTCTCCCCCGGACAGATTAACCTACGAGCAGTACTTC
>-|-|TRBV27|TRBJ2-7
CASSNVGPAYEQYF
TGTGCCAGCAGTAACGTGGGTCCCGCCTACGAGCAGTACTTC
>-|once|TRBV20-1|TRBJ1-5
CSARGDTFGQPQHF
TGCAGTGCTAGAGGTGACACTTTTGGGCAGCCCCAGCATTTT
>-|once|TRBV20-1|TRBJ2-3
CSAKSGTDTQYF
TGCAGTGCTAAGAGTGGCACAGATACGCAGTATTTT
>TRBD1|-|TRBV7-9|TRBJ1-2
CASGDRDRAGYTF
TGTGCCAGCGGCGACCGGGACAGGGCGGGCTACACCTTC
>-|many|TRBV7-2|TRBJ2-1
CASSLALEQFF
TGTGCCAGCAGCTTAGCCCTGGAGCAGTTCTTC
>-|few|TRBV28|TRBJ2-7
CASTPTGSSSYEQYF
TGTGCCAGCACCCCGACAGGTTCGAGCTCCTACGAGCAGTACTTC
>TRBD1|few|TRBV7-2|TRBJ2-2
CASSLRGQGLGTGELFF
TGTGCCAGCAGCTTACGAGGACAGGGTCTTGGCACCGGGGAGCTGTTTTTT
>-|-|TRBV20-1|TRBJ2-2
CSAGGPTVGGTGELFF
TGCAGTGCTGGAGGCCCCACGGTAGGGGGAACCGGGGAGCTGTTTTTT
>-|many|TRBV5-1|TRBJ2-3
CASSFDVSDTQYF
TGCGCCAGCAGCTTCGATGTTTCGGATACGCAGTATTTT
>-|many|TRBV5-1|TRBJ2-7
CASSPSGQGPWEQYF
TGCGCCAGCAGCCCGAGTGGGCAGGGCCCCTGGGAGCAGTACTTC
>-|few|TRBV6-2/TRBV6-3|TRBJ1-5
CASSTQHRVYQPQHF
TGTGCCAGCAGTACGCAACACAGGGTTTATCAGCCCCAGCATTTT
>TRBD2|-|TRBV5-5|TRBJ2-3
CASSWGSGVTDTQYF
TGTGCCAGCAGCTGGGGGAGCGGGGTCACAGATACGCAGTATTTT
>-|-|TRBV7-2|TRBJ2-1
CASSSVSAGGRDVSGQFF
TGTGCCAGCAGCTCAGTATCTGCGGGTGGCCGGGACGTTAGTGGGCAGTTCTTC
>-|-|TRBV6-2/TRBV6-3|TRBJ1-2
CASSFAGVNYGYTF
TGTGCCAGCAGTTTCGCAGGGGTAAACTATGGCTACACCTTC
>-|few|TRBV7-2|TRBJ1-1
CASSRLPGPLGTEAFF
TGTGCCAGCAGCCGATTACCGGGACCTCTTGGTACTGAAGCTTTCTTT
>TRBD1|once|TRBV24-1|TRBJ2-1
CATSDSGQGAGETQFF
TGTGCCACCAGTGACTCGGGACAGGGGGCAGGAGAGACCCAGTTCTTC
>-|many|TRBV20-1|TRBJ2-3
CSASGGTDTQYF
TGCAGTGCTAGCGGGGGCACAGATACGCAGTATTTT
>-|-|TRBV27|TRBJ1-1
CASSHEGRRTEAFF
TGTGCCAGCAGTCACGAGGGACGGCGGACTGAAGCTTTCTTT
>-|many|TRBV5-1|TRBJ2-1
CASSPPRLHNEQFF
TGCGCCAGCAGCCCTCCGAGACTTCACAATGAGCAGTTCTTC
>-|many|TRBV11-2|TRBJ2-3
CASSFGGLDTQYF
TGTGCCAGCAGCTTTGGTGGTCTTGATACGCAGTATTTT
>-|many|TRBV20-1|TRBJ1-1
CSARRTTTEAFF
TGCAGTGCAAGGAGGACGACCACTGAAGCTTTCTTT
>-|many|TRBV7-2|TRBJ2-5
CASSHFGGLETQYF
TGTGCCAGCAGCCACTTTGGGGGCCTGGAGACCCAGTACTTC
>-|few|TRBV7-6|TRBJ2-5
CASSLGDRITEETQYF
TGTGCCAGCAGCTTAGGTGACCGCATCACAGAAGAGACCCAGTACTTC
>TRBD1|many|TRBV6-2/TRBV6-3|TRBJ2-1
CASRGDRGQDNEQFF
TGTGCCAGCAGAGGGGACAGGGGACAGGACAATGAGCAGTTCTTC
>-|-|TRBV4-1|TRBJ2-3
CASSQDPPRGRSTDTQYF
TGCGCCAGCAGCCAAGACCCTCCCCGGGGGCGTAGCACAGATACGCAGTATTTT
>TRBD1|-|TRBV7-3|TRBJ2-5
CASSLGQPGQGTETQYF
TGTGCCAGCAGCTTAGGGCAACCGGGACAGGGGACAGAGACCCAGTACTTC
>-|few|TRBV20-1|TRBJ2-7
CSASTGSQDLEQYF
TGCAGTGCTAGTACCGGGTCCCAGGATCTCGAGCAGTACTTC
>-|many|TRBV18|TRBJ2-1
CASSPPSGAEQFF
TGTGCCAGCTCACCACCGTCGGGCGCGGAGCAGTTCTTC